This T cell receptor beta chain was found in a study of T cell clonotyping in hematopoietic cell transplantation. Study observations and caveats: CD4 and CD8 repertoire contributions could not be separated without sorting. Few recipient clonotypes overlapped donors; over 97% were de novo at given depth. Graft donor and pretransplant recipient Inverse Simpson Index values predicted broader posttransplant TCR diversity. After transplant, recipient diversity fell while pathologically expanded clonotypes grew through day 180.

Data came from immunoSEQ multiplex PCR; TCRdb stores just in-frame clones and leaves some out. The data hold about 69,000 clones, with roughly 94% observed a single time. As regards this clone: Its antigen is undetermined.

This CDR3 region has 16 residues. The V gene end was trimmed by 7 bases and the J gene end by 0 bases; junction bases not matched to a gene: 9. CDR1 and CDR2 from the germline V gene are SQVTM and ANQGSEA. The J gene is TRBJ2-3, the V gene TRBV29-1; TRBD2 matches 11 bases. This sequence was found in a man in his fifties in good health. Some clones in this sample may be carry-over from other donors' samples. Source material: peripheral blood mononuclear cells. This CDR3 is CSGTLGLAASTDTQYF. In DNA form, the CDR3 reads TGCAGCGGAACCTTGGGACTAGCGGCTAGCACAGATACGCAGTATTTT.